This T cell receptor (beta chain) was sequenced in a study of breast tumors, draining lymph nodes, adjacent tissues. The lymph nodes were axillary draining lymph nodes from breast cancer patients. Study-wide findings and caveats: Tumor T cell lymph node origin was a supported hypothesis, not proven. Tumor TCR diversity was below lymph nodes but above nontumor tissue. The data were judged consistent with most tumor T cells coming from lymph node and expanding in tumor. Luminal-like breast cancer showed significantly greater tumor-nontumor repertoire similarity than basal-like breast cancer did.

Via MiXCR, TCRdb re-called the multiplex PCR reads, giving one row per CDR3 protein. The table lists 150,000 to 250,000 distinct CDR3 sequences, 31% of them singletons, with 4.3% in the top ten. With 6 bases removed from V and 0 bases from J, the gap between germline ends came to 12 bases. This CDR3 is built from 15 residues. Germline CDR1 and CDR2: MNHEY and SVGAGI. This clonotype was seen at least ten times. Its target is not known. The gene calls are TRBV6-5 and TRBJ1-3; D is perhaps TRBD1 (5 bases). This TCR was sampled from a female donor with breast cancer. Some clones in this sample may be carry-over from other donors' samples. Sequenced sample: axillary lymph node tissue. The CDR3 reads CASSKGRSSGNTIYF. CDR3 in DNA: TGTGCCAGCAGCAAGGGACGGAGCTCTGGAAACACCATATATTTT.